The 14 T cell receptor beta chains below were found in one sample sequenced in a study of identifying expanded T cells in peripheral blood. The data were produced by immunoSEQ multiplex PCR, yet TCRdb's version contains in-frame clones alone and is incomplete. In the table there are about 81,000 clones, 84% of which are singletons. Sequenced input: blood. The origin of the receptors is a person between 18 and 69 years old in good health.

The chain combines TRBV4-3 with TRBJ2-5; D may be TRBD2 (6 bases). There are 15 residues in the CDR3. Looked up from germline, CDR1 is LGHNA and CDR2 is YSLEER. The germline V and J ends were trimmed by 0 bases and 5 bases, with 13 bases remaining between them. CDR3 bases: TGCGCCAGCAGCCAAGACCCCCTAGCGTCGGAGACCCAGTACTTC. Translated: CASSQDPLASETQYF.

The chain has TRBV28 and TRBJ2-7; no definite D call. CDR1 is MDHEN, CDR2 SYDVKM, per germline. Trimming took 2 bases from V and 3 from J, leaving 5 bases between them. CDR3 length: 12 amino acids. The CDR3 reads CASSLKGYEQYF. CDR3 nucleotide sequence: TGTGCCAGCAGTTTAAAGGGCTACGAGCAGTACTTC.

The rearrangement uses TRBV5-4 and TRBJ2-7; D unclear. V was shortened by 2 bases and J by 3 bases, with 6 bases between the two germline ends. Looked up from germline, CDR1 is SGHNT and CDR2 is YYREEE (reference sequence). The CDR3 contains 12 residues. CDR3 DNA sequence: TGTGCCAGCAGCTTTAATAGCTACGAGCAGTACTTC. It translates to CASSFNSYEQYF.

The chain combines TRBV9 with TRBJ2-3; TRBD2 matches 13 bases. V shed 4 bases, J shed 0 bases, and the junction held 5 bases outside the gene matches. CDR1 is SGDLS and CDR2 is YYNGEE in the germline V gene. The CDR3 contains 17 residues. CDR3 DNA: TGTGCCAGCAGCTCCGGACTAGCGGGAGTGAGCACAGATACGCAGTATTTT. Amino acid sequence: CASSSGLAGVSTDTQYF.

In nucleotides, the CDR3 is TGCGCCAGCAGCCAAGTTTTCAGGGGGCAGAGCGAGCAGTACTTC. The encoded protein is CASSQVFRGQSEQYF. The chain couples TRBV4-3 to TRBJ2-7, with 8 bases fitting TRBD1. Germline V gene lookup returns CDR1 LGHNA and CDR2 YSLEER. J was trimmed by 6 bases and V by 1 base; bases with no gene match: 8. There are 15 residues in the CDR3.

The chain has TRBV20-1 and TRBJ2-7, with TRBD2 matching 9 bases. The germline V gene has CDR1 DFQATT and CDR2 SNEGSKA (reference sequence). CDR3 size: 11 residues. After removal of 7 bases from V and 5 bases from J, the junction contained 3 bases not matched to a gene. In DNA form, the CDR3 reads TGCAGTGGACTAGCGGTGAACGAGCAGTACTTC. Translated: CSGLAVNEQYF.

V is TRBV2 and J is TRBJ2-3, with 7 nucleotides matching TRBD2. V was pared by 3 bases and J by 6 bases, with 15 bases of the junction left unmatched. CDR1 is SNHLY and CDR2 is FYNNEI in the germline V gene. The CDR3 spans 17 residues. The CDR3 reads CASSDLGGGPRGDTQYF. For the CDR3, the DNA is TGTGCCAGCAGTGACTTGGGGGGAGGGCCAAGGGGTGATACGCAGTATTTT.

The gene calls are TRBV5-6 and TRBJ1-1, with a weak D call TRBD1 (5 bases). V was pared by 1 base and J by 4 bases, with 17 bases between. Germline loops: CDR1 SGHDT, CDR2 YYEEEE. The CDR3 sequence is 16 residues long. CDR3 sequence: CASSLLTLSGGTEAFF. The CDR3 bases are TGTGCCAGCAGCTTGCTAACCCTTTCCGGGGGCACTGAAGCTTTCTTT.

This CDR3 reads CASSRDNYGYTF. The CDR3 nucleotides read TGTGCCAGCAGCCGGGACAACTATGGCTACACCTTC. The chain is built from TRBV27 and TRBJ1-2; TRBD1 is a possible D gene (5 bases). The CDR3 runs 12 residues. Germline assignment: CDR1 MNHEY and CDR2 SMNVEV (reference sequence). Trimming removed 6 bases from V and 2 bases from J, with 7 bases in between.

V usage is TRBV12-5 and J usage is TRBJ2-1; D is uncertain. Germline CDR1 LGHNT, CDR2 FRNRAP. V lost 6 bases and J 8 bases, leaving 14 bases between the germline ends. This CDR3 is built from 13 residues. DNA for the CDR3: TGTGCTAGTGGCCGAGGTGCTGGGGATGAGCAGTTCTTC. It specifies CASGRGAGDEQFF.

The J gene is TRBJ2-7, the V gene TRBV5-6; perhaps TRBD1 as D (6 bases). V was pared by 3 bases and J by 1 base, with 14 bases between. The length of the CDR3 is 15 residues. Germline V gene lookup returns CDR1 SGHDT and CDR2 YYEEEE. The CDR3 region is CASSWTVAGSYEQYF. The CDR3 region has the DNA TGTGCCAGCAGCTGGACAGTTGCGGGTTCCTACGAGCAGTACTTC.

As DNA, the CDR3 is TGTGCCAGCAAGACTAGCGGGAGCACCAAGTACTTC. This gives the protein CASKTSGSTKYF. This sequence joins TRBV27 and TRBJ2-7, with 12 bases aligning to TRBD2. The CDR3 consists of 12 residues. The J segment lost 11 bases and the V segment lost 7 bases, leaving 6 bases of the junction unmatched. CDR1 is MNHEY and CDR2 is SMNVEV in the germline V gene (reference sequence).

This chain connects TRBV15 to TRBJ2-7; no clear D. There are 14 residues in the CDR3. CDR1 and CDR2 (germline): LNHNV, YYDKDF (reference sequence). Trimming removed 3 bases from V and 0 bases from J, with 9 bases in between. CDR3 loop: CATSRDGSSYEQYF. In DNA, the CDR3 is TGTGCCACCAGCAGGGACGGTAGCTCCTACGAGCAGTACTTC.

DNA for the CDR3: TGCGCCAGCAGCTTGGAGAGCGGGGGTTACAATGAGCAGTTCTTC. Residues: CASSLESGGYNEQFF. The chain couples TRBV5-1 to TRBJ2-1, with 8 bases fitting TRBD2. V lost 0 bases, J lost 4 bases, and 3 bases stayed unmatched. This CDR3 has 15 amino acids. The germline CDR1 and CDR2 sequences are SGHRS and YFSETQ.